The 19 T cell receptor beta chains given below trace back to one sample, sequenced in a study of T cell repertoires in cytomegalovirus infection. Which antigens these TCRs recognize remains unknown. TCRdb passed the reads through MiXCR, listing each CDR3 protein once. The table shows a few hundred thousand distinct CDR3 sequences, with about 33% occurring only once. This material consisted of cultured PBMCs, taken from culture after CMV antigen stimulation. These TCRs come from a human donor in good health (CMV status not recorded). Some clones in this sample may be carry-over from other donors' samples.

CDR3 sequence reads: CATNRGTGELFF. The CDR3 coding sequence is TGTGCCACCAATAGAGGGACCGGGGAGCTGTTTTTT. The chain combines TRBV7-9 with TRBJ2-2; D possibly corresponds to TRBD2 (5 bases). Germline V gene sequence: CDR1 SEHNR, CDR2 FQNEAQ (reference sequence). V was trimmed by 10 bases and J by 5 bases, leaving 11 bases between them. The CDR3 runs 12 residues.

The chain has TRBV7-2 and TRBJ1-2; D is ambiguous. Per the germline V gene, CDR1 is SGHTA and CDR2 is FQGNSA. With 3 bases removed from V and 4 bases from J, the gap between germline ends came to 12 bases. The CDR3 extends over 14 amino acids. The CDR3 DNA sequence: TGTGCCAGCAGCTTGCGCCTGACTCTCTATGGCTACACCTTC. It specifies CASSLRLTLYGYTF.

V usage is TRBV28 and J usage is TRBJ1-5; weak D call: TRBD1 (5 bases). The length of the CDR3 is 14 residues. Trimming stripped 3 bases from V and 6 bases from J, with 12 bases between. Germline V lookup: CDR1 MDHEN, CDR2 SYDVKM. In nucleotides, the CDR3 is TGTGCCAGCAGTTTTGGCGGGGGAGGTCAGCCCCAGCATTTT. Protein: CASSFGGGGQPQHF.

The chain carries TRBV12-3 or TRBV12-4 and TRBJ1-1; D unclear. This CDR3 region has 13 residues. Deletions cut 7 bases from V and 6 bases from J, with 15 bases between. CDR3 region: CASIPQWPAEAFF. DNA for the CDR3: TGTGCCAGCATCCCGCAGTGGCCAGCTGAAGCTTTCTTT.

The table lists this clonotype with a few counts. This rearrangement joins TRBV28 to TRBJ2-1; D remains unclear. The CDR3 consists of 13 residues. The V end was cut by 4 bases, the J end by 10 bases, with 14 bases between. The V gene's germline CDR1 is MDHEN and CDR2 SYDVKM. The CDR3 reads CASSSLGVDEQFF. Written as DNA, the CDR3 is TGTGCCAGCAGTTCCCTAGGAGTCGACGAGCAGTTCTTC. The complete variable domain, with remaining parts taken from reference TRBV28 and TRBJ2-1, reads DVKVTQSSRYLVKRTGEKVFLECVQDMDHENMFWYRQDPGLGLRLIYFSYDVKMKEKGDIPEGYSVSREKKERFSLILESASTNQTSMYLCASSSLGVDEQFFGPGTRLTVL.

The table lists this clonotype with a few counts. This chain joins TRBV4-1 and TRBJ1-4; tentatively, D is TRBD1 (6 bases). The germline V gene has CDR1 MGHRA and CDR2 YSYEKL. Trimming pared 3 bases from V and 6 bases from J, leaving 14 bases between. This CDR3 comprises 15 residues. CDR3 in amino acids: CASSHPQGVDEKLFF. In DNA form, the CDR3 reads TGCGCCAGCAGCCACCCACAGGGTGTAGATGAAAAACTGTTTTTT.

The rearrangement uses TRBV12-3 or TRBV12-4 and TRBJ2-1; 10 nucleotides line up with TRBD2. The CDR3 runs 16 residues. The ends lost 3 bases at V and 7 bases at J; junction bases unmatched: 9. This CDR3 is CASSLSSGRGSNEQFF. CDR3 bases: TGTGCCAGCAGTTTGTCGAGCGGGAGGGGGTCGAATGAGCAGTTCTTC.

The chain links TRBV18 to TRBJ2-7, with a weak D call TRBD2 (5 bases). This CDR3 spans 16 amino acids. Trimming took off 2 bases at V and 3 bases at J, with 17 bases between the two ends. Germline V lookup: CDR1 KGHSH, CDR2 LQKENI. The CDR3 loop reads CASSPAIGGGHYEQYF. CDR3 nucleotide sequence: TGTGCCAGCTCACCAGCCATAGGAGGCGGCCACTACGAGCAGTACTTC.

This clonotype was picked up a small number of times. The genes are TRBV20-1 and TRBJ1-2; perhaps TRBD1 as D (6 bases). The ends were cut back, 3 bases at V and 4 bases at J, with 12 bases in the middle. Looked up from germline, CDR1 is DFQATT and CDR2 is SNEGSKA (reference sequence). This CDR3 spans 13 amino acids. DNA for the CDR3: TGCAGTGCTAGTGAGGGGGTCGGCTATGGCTACACCTTC. The encoded protein is CSASEGVGYGYTF.

This clonotype was observed a handful of times. The rearrangement links TRBV7-2 to TRBJ1-3, with D perhaps TRBD1 (5 bases). Germline V gene data show CDR1 as SGHTA and CDR2 as FQGNSA. The CDR3 runs 15 residues. Deletions cut 5 bases from V and 4 bases from J, with 15 bases between. This CDR3 is CASSPGRWGGNTIYF. CDR3 in DNA: TGTGCCAGCAGCCCAGGGCGGTGGGGCGGAAACACCATATATTTT.

This clonotype was recorded a few times. The chain couples TRBV7-9 to TRBJ2-1, with D possibly matching TRBD2 (6 bases). Trimming left V 10 bases short and J 0 bases short, with 28 bases between. Looked up from germline, CDR1 is SEHNR and CDR2 is FQNEAQ (reference sequence). There are 19 residues in the CDR3. CDR3 sequence: CATRRVGTPTQGSYNEQFF. DNA for the CDR3: TGTGCCACCCGCCGGGTCGGGACTCCAACCCAGGGCTCCTACAATGAGCAGTTCTTC. Looking up the rest from reference TRBV7-9 and TRBJ2-1 gives the full variable domain: DTGVSQNPRHKITKRGQNVTFRCDPISEHNRLYWYRQTLGQGPEFLTYFQNEAQLEKSRLLSDRFSAERPKGSFSTLEIQRTEQGDSAMYLCATRRVGTPTQGSYNEQFFGPGTRLTVL.

The CDR3 sequence is CAWSVRRGEKLFF. The CDR3 coding sequence is TGTGCCTGGAGTGTACGGCGAGGTGAAAAACTGTTTTTT. The V and J genes are TRBV30 and TRBJ1-4, with D uncertain. In germline, CDR1 is GTSNPN, CDR2 SVGIG (reference sequence). The CDR3 is 13 residues long. V was clipped by 0 bases and J by 7 bases, with 9 bases between them.

In its sample, this clonotype was seen a few times. The chain links TRBV4-1 to TRBJ2-5, with TRBD2 matching 13 bases. The V gene end was trimmed by 0 bases and the J gene end by 5 bases; junction bases not matched to a gene: 9. Germline loops: CDR1 MGHRA, CDR2 YSYEKL. The CDR3 spans 18 residues. CDR3 in DNA: TGCGCCAGCAGCCAAGACCCTGGACTAGCGGGAGTGGATGAGACCCAGTACTTC. Translation gives CASSQDPGLAGVDETQYF.

The chain uses TRBV24-1 and TRBJ2-7; D ambiguous. CDR1 KGHDR and CDR2 SFDVKD come from the germline V gene. V lost 3 bases to trimming and J lost 5 bases, with 7 bases between them. This CDR3 has 12 residues. CDR3 DNA: TGTGCCACCAGTGATCCGGCGAACGAGCAGTACTTC. Protein sequence: CATSDPANEQYF.

The J gene is TRBJ1-3, the V gene TRBV12-5; 9 nucleotides line up with TRBD1. The CDR3 runs to 17 residues. Per germline, CDR1 LGHNT and CDR2 FRNRAP. After removal of 1 base from V and 3 bases from J, the junction contained 7 bases not matched to a gene. DNA of the CDR3: TGTGCTAGTGGTTTGGGGCGTTGGGGACAGGGTGGAAACACCATATATTTT. This codes for CASGLGRWGQGGNTIYF.

The J gene is TRBJ1-1, the V gene TRBV12-3 or TRBV12-4; TRBD1 aligns across 8 bases. The CDR3 is 14 amino acids. V trimming: 6 bases; J trimming: 5 bases; junction bases outside the gene matches: 8. CDR3 loop: CASRPTGEVTEAFF. In nucleotides, the CDR3 is TGTGCCAGCAGACCGACAGGGGAGGTAACTGAAGCTTTCTTT.

This clonotype was recorded a few times. The chain is built from TRBV15 and TRBJ1-1; tentative D call: TRBD1 (6 bases). Germline V lookup: CDR1 LNHNV, CDR2 YYDKDF (reference sequence). V lost 5 bases, J lost 6 bases, and 10 bases lay in between. There are 12 residues in the CDR3. The DNA of the CDR3 is TGTGCCACCAGCCCCCACAGGGCTGAAGCTTTCTTT. Translation: CATSPHRAEAFF. The entire variable domain, with the rest obtained from reference TRBV15 and TRBJ1-1, is as follows: DAMVIQNPRYQVTQFGKPVTLSCSQTLNHNVMYWYQQKSSQAPKLLFHYYDKDFNNEADTPDNFQSRRPNTSFCFLDIRSPGLGDTAMYLCATSPHRAEAFFGQGTRLTVV.

Many counts were recorded for this clonotype. The chain couples TRBV7-6 to TRBJ2-7; 11 nucleotides line up with TRBD2. This CDR3 region has 14 residues. CDR1 SGHVS and CDR2 FNYEAQ come from the germline V gene. J gave up 7 bases and V 4 bases, and 6 bases lay outside the gene matches. The CDR3 region is CASSSVGLAVEQYF. The CDR3 coding sequence is TGTGCCAGCAGCTCAGTGGGACTAGCGGTTGAGCAGTACTTC.

The chain links TRBV6-5 to TRBJ1-5; D might be TRBD1 (6 bases). In germline, CDR1 is MNHEY, CDR2 SVGAGI. This CDR3 is 13 amino acids long. Trimming pared 5 bases from V and 11 bases from J, leaving 16 bases between. CDR3 coding DNA: TGTGCCAGCAGTCCAGGGGTTTCCCTGTCCCAGCATTTT. Amino acid sequence: CASSPGVSLSQHF.